Following are 6 T cell receptor beta chains from one sample sequenced in a study of spatial heterogeneity in lung cancer. From the 5' RACE reads, TCRdb called clonotypes with MiXCR, one entry per CDR3 protein. The sample lists around 120,000 distinct CDR3 sequences; approximately 12% were seen once. Documented time point: blood at routine non-recurrence follow-up after resection. Frozen PBMC, nontumor lung or tumor provided whole RNA, which was sequenced unsorted. The source was PBMCs, collected at follow-up. All receptors derive from a male donor with early-stage non-small cell lung cancer.

This clonotype was counted a few times. The gene calls are TRBV20-1 and TRBJ1-4; a weak D match, TRBD1 (5 bases). The CDR3 runs to 14 residues. V was shortened by 5 bases and J by 1 base, with 11 bases between the two germline ends. Germline values: CDR1 DFQATT, CDR2 SNEGSKA (reference sequence). The DNA for the CDR3 is TGCAGTGCTGGCCAGACAGTAACTAATGAAAAACTGTTTTTT. Protein: CSAGQTVTNEKLFF.

V usage is TRBV11-2 and J usage is TRBJ2-3; 10 bases are a match to TRBD2. CDR3 length equals 17 residues. CDR1 is SGHAT and CDR2 is FQNNGV in the germline V gene. The V gene end was trimmed by 4 bases and the J gene end by 3 bases; junction bases not matched to a gene: 10. CDR3 bases: TGTGCCAGCAGCTACCGTCCTAGCGGGGGCCTTACAGATACGCAGTATTTT. This gives the protein CASSYRPSGGLTDTQYF.

This clonotype was picked up a small number of times. The V gene is TRBV27, the J gene TRBJ1-6; D ambiguous. The V gene's germline CDR1 is MNHEY and CDR2 SMNVEV (reference sequence). The CDR3 contains 17 residues. V lost 6 bases and J lost 0, with 15 bases in between. Written as DNA, the CDR3 is TGTGCCAGCAGGCCCGACATTTTTAGCTCCTATAATTCACCCCTCCACTTT. Amino acid sequence: CASRPDIFSSYNSPLHF.

The genes are TRBV11-2 and TRBJ2-7; D not resolved. V was cut by 0 bases and J by 2 bases, with 8 bases left in between. CDR3 size: 14 residues. The germline CDR1 and CDR2 sequences are SGHAT and FQNNGV. CDR3 nucleotides: TGTGCCAGCAGCTTAGACAGAATAACCTACGAGCAGTACTTC. Translation: CASSLDRITYEQYF.

This clonotype was counted only a few times. The V call is TRBV27, the J call TRBJ2-7; no definite D call. From germline, CDR1 is MNHEY and CDR2 SMNVEV (reference sequence). V lost 4 bases to trimming and J lost 7 bases, with 11 bases between them. The CDR3 contains 12 residues. CDR3 nucleotides: TGTGCCAGCAGTTCCCCGAATGGGGAGCAGTACTTC. Residues: CASSSPNGEQYF.

Many counts were recorded for this clonotype. The chain recombines TRBV12-3 or TRBV12-4 with TRBJ1-1, with 8 bases aligning to TRBD1. CDR3 size: 15 residues. After removal of 5 bases from V and 0 bases from J, the junction contained 5 bases not matched to a gene. The CDR3 region is CASSPRTGLNTEAFF. The CDR3 DNA follows: TGTGCCAGCAGTCCGAGGACAGGGCTGAACACTGAAGCTTTCTTT.